One sample yielded the 15 T cell receptor beta chains listed below, sequenced in a study of CD8+CD57+ T cells in acquired aplastic anemia (dated by TCRdb to between 2017 and 2018). Expansion of CD8+CD57+ cells had been shown by flow cytometry in the patients chosen for sequencing. The sequencer listed for this sample is Illumina HiSeq 2000. Genomic DNA served as template for TCR beta VDJ combination and CDR3 sequence profiling. TCRdb redid the processing of the public reads, applying fastp at Q25 and MiXCR, and retained in-frame beta chains. Duplicate CDR3 protein sequences are folded into a single record with the most common DNA and genes. The sample records 120,000 or so distinct CDR3 sequences, over 30% of which are singletons. 2.6% of the sample lies in the top ten. The sequencing sample was made of sorted CD4+, CD8+, or CD8+CD57+ T cells (not recorded which) from PBMCs. These receptors came from a human donor with aplastic anemia.

This sequence joins TRBV10-3 and TRBJ1-6, with D hard to call. V lost 4 bases to trimming and J lost 8 bases, with 6 bases between them. Germline CDR1 and CDR2: ENHRY and SYGVKD. The CDR3 is 12 residues long. The CDR3, as DNA: TGTGCCATCAGTGGAATGGATTCACCCCTCCACTTT. Translating gives CAISGMDSPLHF.

The chain employs TRBV29-1 and TRBJ1-4, with D uncertain. Trimming cost V 3 bases and J 6 bases, with 20 bases left between them. The CDR3 extends over 16 amino acids. Germline V lookup: CDR1 SQVTM, CDR2 ANQGSEA. CDR3 region: CSVENLAAGWYEKLFF. The CDR3 bases are TGCAGCGTTGAGAACTTGGCGGCCGGGTGGTATGAAAAACTGTTTTTT.

This chain uses TRBV12-3 or TRBV12-4 with TRBJ1-1, with TRBD1 matching 10 bases. Losses at the gene ends were 6 bases for V and 0 bases for J; bases not matched to a gene: 7. The CDR3 spans 16 residues. In DNA, the CDR3 is TGTGCCAGCAGCTTCCGGACAGGGGGAATGAACACTGAAGCTTTCTTT. This gives the protein CASSFRTGGMNTEAFF.

This clonotype appeared many times. V usage is TRBV4-1 and J usage is TRBJ2-3, with TRBD1 identical over 9 bases. The J segment lost 2 bases and the V segment lost 2 bases, leaving 5 bases of the junction unmatched. This CDR3 is 16 amino acids long. The germline CDR1 and CDR2 sequences are MGHRA and YSYEKL. CDR3 residues: CASSQPGQGITDTQYF. As DNA, the CDR3 is TGCGCCAGCAGCCAACCGGGACAGGGCATCACAGATACGCAGTATTTT.

Ten or more counts support this clonotype. The chain uses TRBV15 and TRBJ2-7, with 8 bases matching TRBD1. Germline values: CDR1 LNHNV, CDR2 YYDKDF (reference sequence). Trimming cost V 2 bases and J 2 bases; bases outside gene matches: 8. The CDR3 is 16 amino acids. CDR3 bases: TGTGCCACCAGCAGATTTGGAGGACAGGGACCCTACGAGCAGTACTTC. It yields the protein CATSRFGGQGPYEQYF.

For this clonotype: A read error may explain this, as a much larger clone is one base away. The chain employs TRBV9 and TRBJ2-3; 7 nucleotides agree with TRBD1. CDR3 length equals 16 residues. CDR1 and CDR2 from the germline V gene are SGDLS and YYNGEE. V was clipped by 0 bases and J by 4 bases; unmatched bases: 8. CDR3 amino acids: CASSVGADRRADTQYF. As DNA, the CDR3 is TGTGCCAGCAGCGTAGGGGCGGACAGGCGCGCAGATACGCAGTATTTT.

J is TRBJ2-2 and V is TRBV2; 9 nucleotides agree with TRBD2. The germline V gene has CDR1 SNHLY and CDR2 FYNNEI. The CDR3 has 15 amino acids. V lost 4 bases to trimming and J lost 5 bases; unmatched junction nucleotides: 5. CDR3 sequence reads: CASSAIAGETGELFF. The CDR3, as DNA: TGTGCCAGCAGTGCAATAGCGGGGGAGACCGGGGAGCTGTTTTTT. Supplemented by reference TRBV2 and TRBJ2-2, the full variable domain reads EPEVTQTPSHQVTQMGQEVILRCVPISNHLYFYWYRQILGQKVEFLVSFYNNEISEKSEIFDDQFSVERPDGSNFTLKIRSTKLEDSAMYFCASSAIAGETGELFFGEGSRLTVL.

This chain links TRBV6-1 with TRBJ2-2; D unclear. Germline V gene lookup returns CDR1 MNHNS and CDR2 SASEGT. The ends were cut back, 7 bases at V and 5 bases at J, with 8 bases in the middle. The CDR3 spans 12 residues. The CDR3 protein is CASNRITGELFF. The CDR3 bases are TGTGCCAGCAATCGGATTACCGGGGAGCTGTTTTTT.

With regard to this clonotype: This may arise from a read error, as a much more abundant clone is one base away. The V and J genes are TRBV11-1 and TRBJ1-3; no clear D gene. Germline loops: CDR1 SGHAT, CDR2 FQDESV (reference sequence). V gave up 0 bases and J gave up 2 bases, with 11 bases separating them. The CDR3 runs to 16 residues. The CDR3 DNA sequence: TGTGCCAGCAGCTTAGCGGGATCCTCCCCTGGAAACACCATATATTTT. Translation gives CASSLAGSSPGNTIYF.

This clonotype showed up many times. The rearrangement joins TRBV11-2 to TRBJ2-5, with D tentatively TRBD2 (6 bases). Germline CDR1 reads SGHAT; CDR2 reads FQNNGV. The CDR3 has 15 amino acids. Trimming shortened V by 3 bases and J by 1 base, and 12 bases separated the two germline ends. The CDR3 here is CASSFRGNLQETQYF. CDR3 coding DNA: TGTGCCAGCAGCTTCCGCGGGAACCTCCAAGAGACCCAGTACTTC.

Many counts were recorded for this clonotype. The chain employs TRBV19 and TRBJ1-5; perhaps TRBD1 as D (5 bases). This CDR3 contains 14 residues. V was cut by 3 bases and J by 4 bases, with 10 bases left in between. Germline V gene data show CDR1 as LNHDA and CDR2 as SQIVND (reference sequence). The CDR3 protein is CASSMGTSNQPQHF. The DNA for the CDR3 is TGTGCCAGTAGTATGGGGACTTCTAATCAGCCCCAGCATTTT.

This clonotype showed up many times. The chain recombines TRBV12-5 with TRBJ2-3, with a possible D match to TRBD1 (6 bases). CDR1 LGHNT and CDR2 FRNRAP come from the germline V gene. V was trimmed by 5 bases and J by 2 bases, leaving 17 bases between them. The CDR3 has 16 residues. CDR3 nucleotide sequence: TGTGCTAGTGGTCCCCCCGACAGGATAAACACAGATACGCAGTATTTT. It translates to CASGPPDRINTDTQYF. Based on the CDR3 plus reference TRBV12-5 and TRBJ2-3, the full variable domain is DARVTQTPRHKVTEMGQEVTMRCQPILGHNTVFWYRQTMMQGLELLAYFRNRAPLDDSGMPKDRFSAEMPDATLATLKIQPSEPRDSAVYFCASGPPDRINTDTQYFGPGTRLTVL.

V gene TRBV15 combines with J gene TRBJ1-1; TRBD1 aligns across 7 bases. Germline loops: CDR1 LNHNV, CDR2 YYDKDF (reference sequence). The CDR3 is 14 amino acids. With V trimmed by 4 bases and J by 6 bases, 8 bases remained unmatched. The CDR3 DNA reads as TGTGCCACCAGCATCAGACAGGGAGGGGCTGAAGCTTTCTTT. Protein product: CATSIRQGGAEAFF.

In the case of this clonotype: A read error may produce the germline difference seen at one junction end. V is TRBV12-3 or TRBV12-4 and J is TRBJ2-1; D remains ambiguous. There are 13 residues in the CDR3. The chain's CDR3 is CASSLKDVAERFF. The CDR3 nucleotides read TGTGCCAGCAGTTTAAAGGACGTAGCCGAGCGGTTCTTC.

The genes are TRBV5-1 and TRBJ2-2; possible D gene TRBD1, 7 bases. The CDR3 runs to 14 residues. Germline loops: CDR1 SGHRS, CDR2 YFSETQ. V was cut by 4 bases and J by 7 bases, with 14 bases left in between. CDR3 in DNA: TGCGCCAGCAGCAGACAGGGTAGCGGCGGGGAGCTGTTTTTT. Residues: CASSRQGSGGELFF.